Each of the 24 T cell receptor beta chains below was sequenced from the same sample in a study of glioma-infiltrating T cells. TCR alpha and beta CDR3 regions were amplified from RNA using iRepertoire nested multiplex PCR. TCRdb analysed the multiplex PCR reads with MiXCR anew, one entry per CDR3 protein. In the table there are under 150,000 distinct CDR3 sequences, about 39% of which are singletons. Sequenced input: glioma tissue, nonneoplastic brain tissue, or PBMCs (not recorded which). These receptors all stem from a human donor with low-grade glioma or glioblastoma, undergoing nonglioma brain surgery, or in good health (not recorded which).

Notes on this clonotype: A junction boundary mismatches the germline segment, possibly from a read error. The chain uses TRBV6-5 and TRBJ2-3; D assignment may be TRBD1 or TRBD2 (7 bases each). This CDR3 has 16 residues. Germline-derived CDR1 and CDR2 are MNHEY and SVGAGI. CDR3 loop: CASRGGRDSYTDTQYF. The CDR3 region has the DNA TGCGCCAGCAGGGGGGGCCGGGACTCCTACACAGATACGCAGTATTTT.

The rearrangement links TRBV6-2 or TRBV6-3 to TRBJ2-3; the match to TRBD2 covers 7 bases. This CDR3 region has 17 residues. CDR1 is MNHEY, CDR2 SVGEGT, per germline. V trimming: 7 bases; J trimming: 0 bases; junction bases outside the gene matches: 13. CDR3 in DNA: TGTGCCAGCACCCCGGGGGGTCGCGGGGTGAGCACAGATACGCAGTATTTT. The encoded protein is CASTPGGRGVSTDTQYF.

The chain links TRBV28 to TRBJ1-4; a possible D gene is TRBD1 (5 bases). Trimming removed 6 bases at V and 1 base at J, with 12 bases between. CDR3 length: 15 amino acids. CDR1 and CDR2 from the germline V gene are MDHEN and SYDVKM. CDR3 DNA: TGTGCCAGCAGAAACCAAGGGGTAACTAATGAAAAACTGTTTTTT. Translating it yields CASRNQGVTNEKLFF.

This sequence joins TRBV2 and TRBJ1-4; D remains unclear. The germline V and J ends were trimmed by 4 bases and 4 bases, with 10 bases remaining between them. Germline loops: CDR1 SNHLY, CDR2 FYNNEI. This CDR3 has 14 amino acids. The chain's CDR3 is CASSVESLNEKLFF. The CDR3 coding sequence is TGTGCCAGCAGTGTAGAGAGTCTTAATGAAAAACTGTTTTTT. The full variable domain, rest sourced from reference TRBV2 and TRBJ1-4, is EPEVTQTPSHQVTQMGQEVILRCVPISNHLYFYWYRQILGQKVEFLVSFYNNEISEKSEIFDDQFSVERPDGSNFTLKIRSTKLEDSAMYFCASSVESLNEKLFFGSGTQLSVL.

This chain connects TRBV20-1 to TRBJ2-5, with TRBD1 matching 7 bases. Unmatched junction bases numbered 18, after V lost 3 bases and J lost 8 bases. This CDR3 spans 16 amino acids. The germline V gene has CDR1 DFQATT and CDR2 SNEGSKA (reference sequence). The CDR3 coding sequence is TGCAGTGCTAGGGTGCGCTACGGGACAGCAAGAGATACCCAGTACTTC. It translates to CSARVRYGTARDTQYF.

The gene calls are TRBV7-9 and TRBJ2-5, with 7 nucleotides matching TRBD1. The J segment lost 2 bases and the V segment lost 6 bases, leaving 9 bases of the junction unmatched. Per the germline V gene, CDR1 is SEHNR and CDR2 is FQNEAQ (reference sequence). The length of the CDR3 is 15 residues. CDR3 DNA sequence: TGTGCCAGCAGTTTGAAATTGGGACAGCAAGAGACCCAGTACTTC. This gives the protein CASSLKLGQQETQYF.

The chain links TRBV19 to TRBJ1-5, with D maybe TRBD1 (6 bases). This CDR3 has 15 amino acids. Germline V CDR1 and CDR2: LNHDA, SQIVND (reference sequence). V was clipped by 7 bases and J by 6 bases, with 19 bases between them. The CDR3 loop is CASKGVMGASQPQHF. The DNA of the CDR3 is TGTGCCAGTAAAGGCGTTATGGGGGCCAGTCAGCCCCAGCATTTT.

As concerns this clonotype: Mismatch with germline at one junction end may stem from a read error. The gene calls are TRBV6-2 or TRBV6-3 and TRBJ1-1; D is undetermined. From germline, CDR1 is MNHEY and CDR2 SVGEGT. The CDR3 is 12 residues long. The CDR3 protein is CVSKLGRGEAFF. The CDR3 region has the DNA TGTGTCAGCAAATTAGGGCGCGGTGAAGCTTTCTTT.

The rearrangement uses TRBV11-2 and TRBJ1-6; 10 bases map to TRBD1. The V segment lost 0 bases and the J segment 7 bases; nucleotides outside the gene matches: 3. Germline V gene sequence: CDR1 SGHAT, CDR2 FQNNGV. This CDR3 is built from 16 residues. The CDR3 here is CASSLDWDRGNSPLHF. The DNA of the CDR3 is TGTGCCAGCAGCTTAGATTGGGACAGGGGAAATTCACCCCTCCACTTT.

The chain combines TRBV6-1 with TRBJ2-1; 8 positions match TRBD2. The germline CDR1 and CDR2 sequences are MNHNS and SASEGT. V trimming: 11 bases; J trimming: 2 bases; junction bases outside the gene matches: 5. The CDR3 is 13 amino acids. The CDR3 loop is CAAKAGAYNEQFF. Here the CDR3 DNA reads TGTGCCGCGAAAGCGGGAGCCTACAATGAGCAGTTCTTC.

This clonotype was counted a single time. The V and J genes are TRBV7-8 and TRBJ2-1; 9 nucleotides agree with TRBD2. This CDR3 spans 15 amino acids. CDR1 and CDR2 from the germline V gene are SGHVS and FQNEAQ. J was trimmed by 7 bases and V by 4 bases; bases with no gene match: 8. The CDR3, as DNA: TGTGCCAGCAGCTCACCGGGACTAGCTTTAAATGAGCAGTTCTTC. Its protein product is CASSSPGLALNEQFF.

The chain combines TRBV5-5 with TRBJ2-1, with 10 bases that match TRBD1. The CDR3 extends over 15 amino acids. Germline values: CDR1 SGHKS, CDR2 YYEKEE (reference sequence). V trimming: 4 bases; J trimming: 4 bases; junction bases outside the gene matches: 5. The CDR3 region has the DNA TGTGCCAGCAGCGGTGGACAGGGGGTGTACAATGAGCAGTTCTTC. Protein sequence: CASSGGQGVYNEQFF.

J is TRBJ2-1 and V is TRBV6-1; 10 positions agree with TRBD2. CDR3 length: 16 amino acids. Germline values: CDR1 MNHNS, CDR2 SASEGT. V lost 6 bases to trimming and J lost 2 bases; unmatched junction nucleotides: 7. CDR3 residues: CASSYGLAEPYNEQFF. The CDR3 DNA follows: TGTGCCAGCAGCTACGGACTAGCGGAACCCTACAATGAGCAGTTCTTC.

V usage is TRBV6-2 or TRBV6-3 and J usage is TRBJ2-7; TRBD1 matches at 9 bases. Germline V lookup: CDR1 MNHEY, CDR2 SVGEGT. The CDR3 loop spans 14 amino acids. The junction had 8 bases not matched to a gene; V was cut back by 5 bases and J by 6 bases. CDR3 nucleotide sequence: TGTGCCAGCAGTAACCACAGGGGGCCAAGCGAGCAGTACTTC. Translation gives CASSNHRGPSEQYF.

Only a few counts were recorded for this clonotype. The chain links TRBV6-1 to TRBJ2-2, with TRBD2 matching 9 bases. Germline V gene sequence: CDR1 MNHNS, CDR2 SASEGT. The CDR3 has 15 amino acids. The junction had 7 bases not matched to a gene; V was cut back by 5 bases and J by 6 bases. The CDR3 coding sequence is TGTGCCAGCAGTTCCACTAGCGGGTTGGCCGGGGAGCTGTTTTTT. It translates to CASSSTSGLAGELFF.

J is TRBJ2-1 and V is TRBV20-1; D not resolved. This CDR3 region has 15 residues. CDR1 and CDR2 from the germline V gene are DFQATT and SNEGSKA (reference sequence). Trimming removed 8 bases from V and 0 bases from J, with 17 bases in between. The CDR3, as DNA: TGCAGTTCTCGTGGAGCTCGGAGCTCCTACAATGAGCAGTTCTTC. This codes for CSSRGARSSYNEQFF.

The rearrangement links TRBV6-1 to TRBJ2-3; tentative D call: TRBD2 (5 bases). The CDR3 runs 19 residues. Between the trimmed V and J ends, which lost 5 bases and 0 bases, there was a span of 24 bases. From germline, CDR1 is MNHNS and CDR2 SASEGT. The CDR3 nucleotides read TGTGCCAGCAGTCATTCCTTCTATGAGACTACCGAAAGCACAGATACGCAGTATTTT. It encodes CASSHSFYETTESTDTQYF.

The CDR3 loop reads CASSPTSIATGEQYF. CDR3 bases: TGTGCCAGCTCACCCACGTCTATCGCGACGGGGGAGCAGTACTTC. The chain uses TRBV18 and TRBJ2-5, with D possibly being TRBD2 (6 bases). The germline CDR1 and CDR2 sequences are KGHSH and LQKENI. The CDR3 consists of 15 residues. The V end lost 3 bases, the J end lost 11 bases, and 22 bases lay between the germline ends.

The chain employs TRBV4-3 and TRBJ2-2, with D uncertain. The germline CDR1 and CDR2 sequences are LGHNA and YSLEER. This CDR3 has 16 residues. V lost 1 base and J 6 bases, leaving 15 bases between the germline ends. In nucleotides, the CDR3 is TGCGCCAGCAGCCAAGCGAAAATATCGAGACCCGGGGAGCTGTTTTTT. It translates to CASSQAKISRPGELFF.

This clonotype has a handful of counts. The genes are TRBV6-1 and TRBJ1-5; unclear D gene. CDR1 is MNHNS, CDR2 SASEGT, per germline. The CDR3 spans 17 residues. The ends were cut back, 10 bases at V and 0 bases at J, with 22 bases in the middle. The DNA for the CDR3 is TGTGCCATCTTAATTTTCCCGGGAAACGATAGCAATCAGCCCCAGCATTTT. Residues: CAILIFPGNDSNQPQHF.

This clonotype has at least ten counts. The chain has TRBV6-2 or TRBV6-3 and TRBJ2-1, with no clear D. Germline V gene data show CDR1 as MNHEY and CDR2 as SVGEGT. The CDR3 runs 13 residues. V lost 0 bases and J lost 7, with 7 bases in between. The chain's CDR3 is CASSYSVGNEQFF. In DNA form, the CDR3 reads TGTGCCAGCAGTTACTCCGTGGGGAATGAGCAGTTCTTC.

The rearrangement links TRBV6-1 to TRBJ2-3, with no clear D. CDR3 size: 13 residues. The V end lost 6 bases, the J end lost 5 bases, and 12 bases lay between the germline ends. Per germline, CDR1 MNHNS and CDR2 SASEGT. CDR3 sequence: CASSYVRLDTQYF. The CDR3 bases are TGTGCCAGCAGCTACGTACGGCTAGATACGCAGTATTTT.

This clonotype has only one observation. The chain has TRBV27 and TRBJ1-2; D unclear. The CDR3 is made up of 11 amino acids. V was pared by 5 bases and J by 12 bases, with 13 bases between. From germline, CDR1 is MNHEY and CDR2 SMNVEV (reference sequence). In nucleotides, the CDR3 is TGTGCCAGCAGTGGAGGTACCGACCACACCTTC. This codes for CASSGGTDHTF.

The chain uses TRBV28 and TRBJ2-1, with TRBD2 matching over 8 bases. This CDR3 has 15 residues. Per the germline V gene, CDR1 is MDHEN and CDR2 is SYDVKM. V was clipped by 7 bases and J by 4 bases; unmatched bases: 9. The CDR3 region has the DNA TGTGCCAGCACCCTCTCAATAGCGGGATACAATGAGCAGTTCTTC. It is translated as CASTLSIAGYNEQFF.